This T cell receptor (beta chain) was recorded in a study of blood T cell repertoires in COVID-19. CDR3 size: 15 residues. From germline, CDR1 is KGHSH and CDR2 LQKENI. V was pared by 3 bases and J by 7 bases, with 7 bases of the junction left unmatched. Method: immunoSEQ multiplex PCR; TCRdb's copy keeps in-frame clones and lacks some. This sample has fewer than 300,000 clones, with about 81% found just once. This clone was recorded a few times. The clonotype originates from a human donor with COVID-19, enrolled during active disease. The donor label of this sample is uncertain. Sequenced: peripheral blood. The J gene is TRBJ1-4, the V gene TRBV18; 8 bases align to TRBD1. CDR3 sequence: CASSPSGTGGEKLFF. For the CDR3, the DNA is TGTGCCAGCTCACCCTCCGGGACAGGAGGTGAAAAACTGTTTTTT.